The clone carrying this T cell receptor (beta chain) has a count of ten or more. The antigen is unknown. The data are from a study of tumor-infiltrating lymphocytes in primary liver carcinoma. Turning to the study itself: Patients of both sexes were 30 to 69 years old.

Germline lookup yields CDR1 SGHAT and CDR2 FQNNGV. V was pared by 2 bases and J by 1 base, with 10 bases of the junction left unmatched. This CDR3 is 18 amino acids long. In addition to blood RNA drawn from unsorted whole blood, germline DNA was extracted. Researchers generated TCR beta cDNA from approximately 450 ng of total RNA, relying on a constant-region primer. Sequencing libraries for TCR beta derived from three nested multiplex PCR rounds that used slightly modified ARM-PCR. A C-beta reverse primer and TRBV1-TRBV30 forward primers served in each of the first two PCR rounds, at 10 cycles apiece. A single record per CDR3 protein comes from TCRdb applying MiXCR to the multiplex PCR reads. The sample shows 150,000 to 200,000 distinct CDR3 sequences, 50% to 75% of them seen only once. The study, taken as a whole, reports: Tumors significantly exceeded blood in top-250-clone fraction (p = 0.039).

V is TRBV11-2 and J is TRBJ2-2; 7 bases fit TRBD2. The sequence was obtained from a man aged 35-49 years with primary liver carcinoma and hepatitis B virus infection. The sample was peripheral blood. The DNA of the CDR3 is TGTGCCAGCAGCTTAACTAGCGCCCAGCTTATGAACACCGGGGAGCTGTTTTTT. Its translation is CASSLTSAQLMNTGELFF.